This T cell receptor beta chain was recorded in a study of neurological immune-mediated disorders. This clonotype has at least ten counts. Germline CDR1 and CDR2: DFQATT and SNEGSKA (reference sequence). The CDR3 consists of 12 residues. The V end was cut by 1 base, the J end by 5 bases, with 9 bases between. As for time point: longitudinal time-point 2. From the 5' RACE reads, TCRdb called clonotypes with MiXCR, one entry per CDR3 protein. Of approximately 80,000 distinct CDR3 sequences in the sample, over 4.5% were seen once. The chain uses TRBV20-1 and TRBJ2-7, with unresolved D. The sample taken for sequencing was PBMCs. The receptor's source is a woman aged 55-75 years with multiple sclerosis. CDR3 sequence: CSARVEPHEQYF. In DNA, the CDR3 is TGCAGTGCTAGAGTCGAACCACACGAGCAGTACTTC.